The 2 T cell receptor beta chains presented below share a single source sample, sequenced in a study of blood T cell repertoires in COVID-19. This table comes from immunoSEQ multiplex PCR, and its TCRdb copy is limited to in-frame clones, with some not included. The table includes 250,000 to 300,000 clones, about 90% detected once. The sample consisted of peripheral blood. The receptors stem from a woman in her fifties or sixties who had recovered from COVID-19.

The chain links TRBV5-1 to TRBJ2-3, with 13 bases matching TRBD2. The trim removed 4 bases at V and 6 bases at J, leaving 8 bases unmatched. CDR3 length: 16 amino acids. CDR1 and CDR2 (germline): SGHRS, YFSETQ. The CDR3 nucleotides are TGCGCCAGCAGCGGGGGACTAGCGGGGAGCTTGGATACGCAGTATTTT. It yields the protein CASSGGLAGSLDTQYF. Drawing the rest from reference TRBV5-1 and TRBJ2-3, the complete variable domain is KAGVTQTPRYLIKTRGQQVTLSCSPISGHRSVSWYQQTPGQGLQFLFEYFSETQRNKGNFPGRFSGRQFSNSRSEMNVSTLELGDSALYLCASSGGLAGSLDTQYFGPGTRLTVL.

In nucleotides, the CDR3 is TGCGCCAGCAGCCAAGACGGACAGTTCCCCGGGGAGCTGTTTTTT. It encodes CASSQDGQFPGELFF. J is TRBJ2-2 and V is TRBV4-1; D possibly corresponds to TRBD1 (6 bases). The germline V gene has CDR1 MGHRA and CDR2 YSYEKL. This CDR3 comprises 15 residues. V was shortened by 0 bases and J by 6 bases, with 11 bases between the two germline ends.